The rows below give T cell receptor beta chains drawn from one sample of a study of blood T cell repertoires in COVID-19. Assay used: immunoSEQ multiplex PCR; TCRdb lists only in-frame clones, some missing. The sample has 150,000 to 200,000 clones, more than 85% seen once. What was sequenced was peripheral blood. The receptors were gathered from a man in his sixties or seventies with active or convalescent COVID-19. CDR3s include the opening cysteine and the closing phenylalanine or tryptophan. The D gene is left open where the match is weak. Clone sizes are given selectively: once, few, many, or a class where the clone is expanded.

clone_size j_call v_call d_call cdr3_aa
- TRBJ2-7 TRBV21-1 - CASSKTTYEQYF
- TRBJ2-5 TRBV9 TRBD2 CASSLSVGLQETQYF
- TRBJ1-2 TRBV7-2 - CASSLLVSYGYTF
few TRBJ2-7 TRBV7-2 TRBD1 CASSTGTGSSYEQYF
few TRBJ1-5 TRBV28 - CASSLGGAKLNQPQHF
- TRBJ2-7 TRBV7-2 TRBD2 CASSAQKPGLEKQYF
- TRBJ1-5 TRBV5-8 - CASSLGGYSNQPQHF
- TRBJ2-3 TRBV12-5 - CASGLGGTTDTQYF
- TRBJ2-5 TRBV6-2/TRBV6-3 TRBD2 CASSHGTSGGARETQYF
- TRBJ2-1 TRBV7-2 TRBD2 CASSHSGRGGNEQFF
- TRBJ1-5 TRBV13 - CASSLQGHQPQHF
- TRBJ1-5 TRBV18 TRBD1 CASSPTGTGGDQPQHF
- TRBJ2-7 TRBV6-1 TRBD2 CASSDFSGGVYEQYF
- TRBJ1-6 TRBV27 TRBD1 CASSRKTGSSYNSPLHF
- TRBJ2-3 TRBV2 - CASSEPLGRGGTDTQYF
- TRBJ1-6 TRBV20-1 TRBD1 CSASAQGAIHSPLHF
- TRBJ2-2 TRBV12-3/TRBV12-4 - CASSFGTGELFF
- TRBJ1-5 TRBV6-5 TRBD1 CASRRTGRNQPQHF
once TRBJ2-5 TRBV29-1 - CSVPARSETQYF
- TRBJ1-2 TRBV7-2 - CASSLRGLPSGNYGYTF
- TRBJ2-1 TRBV11-2 - CASSRIGNEQFF
- TRBJ2-3 TRBV5-1 TRBD2 CASRLAGGTDTQYF
- TRBJ1-4 TRBV5-1 TRBD1 CASSVGGTATNEKLFF
- TRBJ1-3 TRBV6-6 - CATRSGNTIYF
- TRBJ2-1 TRBV5-8 - CASSLGGEQFF
once TRBJ1-6 TRBV7-2 - CASSWIGASPLHF
- TRBJ2-1 TRBV10-3 TRBD2 CAIRPVGTRGNEQFF
- TRBJ1-6 TRBV19 TRBD1 CASSDRDNSPLHF
- TRBJ1-2 TRBV19 - CASSSTGYTF
once TRBJ1-1 TRBV28 - CASSLTGSPEAFF
- TRBJ1-6 TRBV28 - CASSPIQGYNSPLHF
- TRBJ2-4 TRBV3-1/TRBV3-2 - CASSQSGPGNIQYF
- TRBJ2-5 TRBV24-1 - CATSDAGGQETQYF
- TRBJ1-3 TRBV25-1 TRBD1 CASSAQGVSGNTIYF
once TRBJ2-5 TRBV19 - CASRGLPRDKETQYF
- TRBJ2-3 TRBV6-5 - CASSTLNTQYF
- TRBJ1-1 TRBV2 - CASSDPRGANTEAFF
- TRBJ1-5 TRBV6-5 - CASREGGQPQHF
- TRBJ2-7 TRBV5-1 TRBD2 CASAGSGRPEDQQYF
- TRBJ2-4 TRBV19 - CASSIRGIKNIQYF
- TRBJ2-1 TRBV28 TRBD2 CASSTTSGLNEQFF
- TRBJ2-2 TRBV29-1 TRBD1 CSVLSRGRGGELFF
- TRBJ1-4 TRBV28 TRBD1 CASSFRDSDNEKLFF
- TRBJ2-1 TRBV9 - CASSVEGVPTNEQFF
- TRBJ2-5 TRBV6-1 TRBD2 CASSDRLAGGHQETQYF
- TRBJ2-5 TRBV7-2 - CASSSSGQETQYF
- TRBJ2-1 TRBV6-5 TRBD2 CASTPPSSGSNEQFF
- TRBJ1-5 TRBV28 - CASRTGTGILGDQPQHF
- TRBJ1-2 TRBV3-1/TRBV3-2 TRBD1 CASSQAWQGADCGCYTF
- TRBJ2-1 TRBV5-1 - CASSPYSYNEQFF
once TRBJ1-1 TRBV18 TRBD1 CASSPPNRGDTEAFF